Shown below are 3 T cell receptor beta chains from a single sample sequenced in a study of cytotoxic CD8 clonotypes in ibrutinib-treated CLL. The table came from immunoSEQ multiplex PCR; TCRdb's copy has only in-frame clones and leaves some out. This sample has approximately 320,000 clones, with around 66% found just once. The material was PBMCs, obtained after 36 months of ibrutinib treatment. These receptors were taken from a human donor with chronic lymphocytic leukemia.

The V and J genes are TRBV20-1 and TRBJ2-7; D call uncertain. Germline V lookup: CDR1 DFQATT, CDR2 SNEGSKA (reference sequence). Trimming stripped 5 bases from V and 7 bases from J, with 12 bases between. CDR3 length: 11 residues. The CDR3: CSARTPREQYF. The CDR3 coding sequence is TGCAGTGCTCGGACCCCCAGGGAGCAGTACTTC.

This chain connects TRBV5-4 to TRBJ1-1, with 7 bases aligning to TRBD1. V gave up 4 bases and J gave up 0 bases; unmatched junction bases: 12. The CDR3 extends over 17 amino acids. Germline values: CDR1 SGHNT, CDR2 YYREEE (reference sequence). DNA of the CDR3: TGTGCCAGCAGCAACCCGGGACAGCGGGACATGAACACTGAAGCTTTCTTT. It specifies CASSNPGQRDMNTEAFF.

The gene calls are TRBV7-3 and TRBJ2-1; the match to TRBD2 covers 10 bases. V shed 5 bases, J shed 10 bases, and the junction held 11 bases outside the gene matches. Germline lookup yields CDR1 SGHTA and CDR2 FQGTGA. CDR3 length: 15 amino acids. The DNA for the CDR3 is TGTGCCAGCAGCCCGGCACTAGCGGGACGGGACGAGCAGTTCTTC. The encoded protein is CASSPALAGRDEQFF.